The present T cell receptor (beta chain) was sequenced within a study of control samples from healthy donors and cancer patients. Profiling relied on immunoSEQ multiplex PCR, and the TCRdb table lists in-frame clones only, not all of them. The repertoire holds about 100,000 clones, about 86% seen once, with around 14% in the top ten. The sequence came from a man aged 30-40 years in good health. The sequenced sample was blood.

For the CDR3, the DNA is TGTGCCAGCTCACCCGGGACTAGCGGCGGCTACGAGCAGTACTTC. It specifies CASSPGTSGGYEQYF. This rearrangement joins TRBV18 to TRBJ2-7, with TRBD2 matching 11 bases. J gave up 3 bases and V 3 bases, and 4 bases lay outside the gene matches. The germline CDR1 and CDR2 sequences are KGHSH and LQKENI. The CDR3 runs 15 residues. The complete variable domain, with remaining parts taken from reference TRBV18 and TRBJ2-7, reads NAGVMQNPRHLVRRRGQEARLRCSPMKGHSHVYWYRQLPEEGLKFMVYLQKENIIDESGMPKERFSAEFPKEGPSILRIQQVVRGDSAAYFCASSPGTSGGYEQYFGPGTRLTVT.